The present T cell receptor (beta chain) was sequenced within a study of cytomegalovirus exposure and HLA in healthy donors. Notes on the study in general: A prior analysis recorded that most TCR beta V segments were productive about 90% or about 30% of the time.

A multiplex PCR was run with 60 Vbeta primers and 13 Jbeta primers. TCRdb's table, derived via immunoSEQ multiplex PCR, lists solely in-frame clones and lacks some. The sample records about 190,000 clones, 85% to 90% being singletons. Comments on this clone: The antigen remains unidentified.

The CDR3 loop spans 14 amino acids. J gave up 6 bases and V 6 bases, and 11 bases lay outside the gene matches. The germline gives CDR1 MNHEY, CDR2 SVGAGI. Sequencing input: PBMCs. This chain uses TRBV6-5 with TRBJ2-7; 7 nucleotides line up with TRBD2. The TCR was taken from a woman aged 18-35 years in good health and CMV-seronegative. The CDR3 DNA reads TGTGCCAGCAGCCCGCGGGAGCTGAGTTCCGAGCAGTACTTC. Protein: CASSPRELSSEQYF.